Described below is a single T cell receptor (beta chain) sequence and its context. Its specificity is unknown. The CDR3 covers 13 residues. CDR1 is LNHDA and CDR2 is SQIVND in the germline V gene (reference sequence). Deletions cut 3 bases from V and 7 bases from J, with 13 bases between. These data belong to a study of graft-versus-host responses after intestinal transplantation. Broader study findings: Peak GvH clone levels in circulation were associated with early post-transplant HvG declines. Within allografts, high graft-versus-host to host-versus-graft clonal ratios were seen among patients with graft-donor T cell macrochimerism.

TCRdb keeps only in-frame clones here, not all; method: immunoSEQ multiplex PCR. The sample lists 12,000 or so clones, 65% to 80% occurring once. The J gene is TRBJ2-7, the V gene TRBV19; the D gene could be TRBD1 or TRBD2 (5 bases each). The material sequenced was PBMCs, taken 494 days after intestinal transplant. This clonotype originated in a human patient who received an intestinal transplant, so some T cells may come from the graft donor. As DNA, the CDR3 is TGTGCCAGTAGTATTCGTGGGGGTTCGGAGCAGTACTTC. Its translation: CASSIRGGSEQYF.